The clone carrying this TCR beta chain occurred a few times. Germline V gene data show CDR1 as MDHEN and CDR2 as SYDVKM. V lost 5 bases to trimming and J lost 7 bases; unmatched junction nucleotides: 9. CDR3 length: 16 residues. Cohort placement rested on clinical history that participants reported themselves. Before being deemed recovered, Cohort 3 donors had two negative PCRs, clearance, or symptom resolution. In the original processing: Cell counts per sample came from amplifying reference gene primers. Here immunoSEQ multiplex PCR was the method, and the copy in TCRdb shows in-frame clones only, minus some. For V, J and clone size, that table is used; D and trimming come from the DNA. The table includes 160,000 or so clones, less than 85% detected once. The data belong to a study of blood T cell repertoires in COVID-19. Study as a whole: Sites in the United States, Italy and Spain provided acute and convalescent COVID-19 samples.

The sample taken for sequencing was PBMCs or T cells enriched from blood (not recorded which). The chain employs TRBV28 and TRBJ1-5; 12 bases are a match to TRBD1. The sequence was obtained from a man between 60 and 75 years old who had recovered from COVID-19. In DNA form, the CDR3 reads TGTGCCAGCAGTCCCCAGGGACAGGGGGCGAGACAGCCCCAGCATTTT. Amino acids: CASSPQGQGARQPQHF.